This T cell receptor beta chain was obtained from a study of regulatory T cells in long-lasting Graves disease. The CDR3 covers 15 residues. Per the germline V gene, CDR1 is MNHGY and CDR2 is SVAAGI. The V gene end was trimmed by 3 bases and the J gene end by 3 bases; junction bases not matched to a gene: 6. This clonotype was detected many times. Antigen specificity is unknown. The time point denotes: newly diagnosed GD, antithyroid drugs for less than 3 months. From RNA extracted from PBMCs, the TCR library was made. The authors drew patients from an endocrinology department in Xi'an, China. Combining iRepertoire HTBI primers with Arm-PCR of CDR3 regions, the authors built TCR beta libraries. TCRdb re-analysed the multiplex PCR reads in MiXCR, keeping a single row per CDR3 protein. The table includes hundreds of thousands of distinct CDR3 sequences, 16% detected once. Regarding the study as a whole: Accuracy was perhaps lowered by the small sample size. Persistent disease preferred TRBV28, TRBJ1-2 and TRBJ2-5.

The same sample was also studied in work on T cells in Graves' hyperthyroidism and ophthalmopathy. As that study records: HTBI primers were used for first-round RT-PCR of the TCR CDR3.

Material: peripheral blood mononuclear cells (PBMCs), obtained at new diagnosis, from a patient treated with antithyroid drugs. The receptor was derived from a woman aged 30 to 39 with Graves disease. This sequence joins TRBV6-9 and TRBJ2-7, with 9 bases that match TRBD1. DNA for the CDR3: TGTGCCAGCAGTTACCGGGACAGGGCCCACTACGAGCAGTACTTC. Translated, it gives CASSYRDRAHYEQYF.